These T cell receptor beta chains were read from a single sample in a study of vaccination and CD4 T cells after COVID-19. TCRdb reprocessed the PCR reads via MiXCR and lists one record per CDR3 protein. The sample holds 20,000 to 25,000 distinct CDR3 sequences; around half are singletons and the top ten take nearly 6%. Their antigens are not known. Sequenced material: CD4+ T cells from blood, cultured in vitro. All receptors derive from a human donor who had recovered from COVID-19. Both conserved end residues are part of each CDR3. The D gene is left open where the match is weak. Clone size, where shown, is once, few, many, or a class for clones that have expanded.

D gene	V gene	clone size	J gene	CDR3 protein	CDR3 DNA
-	TRBV19	-	TRBJ2-2	CASTRSDGELFF	TGTGCCAGCACTCGAAGTGACGGGGAGCTGTTTTTT
-	TRBV10-1	-	TRBJ2-7	CASSVGGDHEQYF	TGCGCCAGCAGTGTAGGGGGAGATCACGAGCAGTACTTC
-	TRBV7-2	few	TRBJ1-5	CASSMTGFNQPQHF	TGTGCCAGCAGCATGACAGGATTCAATCAGCCCCAGCATTTT
TRBD1	TRBV7-2	-	TRBJ1-1	CASSHYPGGGIGDTEAFF	TGTGCCAGCAGCCATTACCCAGGGGGAGGGATTGGAGACACTGAAGCTTTCTTT
TRBD2	TRBV12-3/TRBV12-4	-	TRBJ2-1	CASSSAGGSRNEQFF	TGTGCCAGCAGTTCAGCGGGGGGGAGTAGGAATGAGCAGTTCTTC
-	TRBV7-2	few	TRBJ1-5	CASSLWSGLEQPQHF	TGTGCCAGCAGCTTATGGTCCGGGCTGGAGCAGCCCCAGCATTTT
-	TRBV15	-	TRBJ1-4	CATSREEGLGTNEKLFF	TGTGCCACCAGCAGAGAAGAGGGGCTGGGAACTAATGAAAAACTGTTTTTT
-	TRBV7-2	-	TRBJ1-2	CASSLGSLDYGYTF	TGTGCCAGCAGCTTGGGCAGCCTAGACTATGGCTACACCTTC
-	TRBV28	-	TRBJ1-5	CASSLKGSNQPQHF	TGTGCCAGCAGTTTAAAGGGATCCAATCAGCCCCAGCATTTT
-	TRBV20-1	-	TRBJ2-5	CSARAVGETQYF	TGCAGTGCTAGAGCTGTGGGGGAGACCCAGTACTTC
-	TRBV6-2/TRBV6-3	-	TRBJ1-1	CASSYMLNTEAFF	TGTGCCAGCAGTTACATGTTGAACACTGAAGCTTTCTTT
TRBD2	TRBV30	-	TRBJ2-1	CAWGLEGGSYEQFF	TGTGCCTGGGGTCTGGAGGGCGGGAGCTATGAGCAGTTCTTC
TRBD1	TRBV7-3	-	TRBJ2-7	CASSSVGTGGNEQYF	TGTGCCAGCAGCTCAGTCGGTACAGGGGGCAACGAGCAGTACTTC
-	TRBV28	-	TRBJ1-5	CASSSGDQPQHF	TGTGCCAGCAGTTCGGGAGATCAGCCCCAGCATTTT
-	TRBV6-1	-	TRBJ2-1	CASRVRSSYNEQFF	TGTGCCAGCAGGGTTAGAAGCTCCTACAATGAGCAGTTCTTC
-	TRBV7-2	medium-sized	TRBJ1-1	CASSLQTNTEAFF	TGTGCCAGCAGCTTACAGACGAACACTGAAGCTTTCTTT
TRBD2	TRBV20-1	few	TRBJ2-5	CSAEIAGGGWETQYF	TGCAGTGCTGAGATAGCGGGAGGCGGGTGGGAGACCCAGTACTTC
TRBD1	TRBV20-1	-	TRBJ1-1	CSATDRVGTEAFF	TGCAGTGCCACCGACAGGGTGGGCACTGAAGCTTTCTTT
-	TRBV19	-	TRBJ1-1	CASSIWGNTEAFF	TGTGCCAGTAGTATATGGGGGAACACTGAAGCTTTCTTT
TRBD2	TRBV7-2	-	TRBJ2-7	CASSLTSGPTYEQYF	TGTGCCAGCAGCTTAACTAGCGGGCCTACCTACGAGCAGTACTTC
-	TRBV21-1	-	TRBJ1-2	CASSKGCRGNGYTF	TGTGCCAGCAGCAAAGGTTGCAGGGGAAATGGCTACACCTTC
-	TRBV6-5	-	TRBJ1-1	CASRYGWGTEAFF	TGTGCCAGCAGATACGGGTGGGGCACTGAAGCTTTCTTT
-	TRBV19	-	TRBJ1-5	CASSMGFGGQPQHF	TGTGCCAGTAGTATGGGGTTTGGGGGTCAGCCCCAGCATTTT
-	TRBV20-1	once	TRBJ1-1	CSTEWRGGRKDTEAFF	TGCAGCACCGAGTGGCGGGGGGGAAGGAAAGACACTGAAGCTTTCTTT
-	TRBV28	-	TRBJ1-4	CASSLTGIGNEKLFF	TGTGCCAGCAGTTTAACGGGGATTGGTAATGAAAAACTGTTTTTT
-	TRBV24-1	-	TRBJ1-2	CGTSDSPDVYGYTF	TGTGGCACCAGTGATTCCCCGGACGTCTATGGCTACACCTTC
-	TRBV20-1	-	TRBJ2-2	CSARKASSTGELFF	TGCAGTGCTAGGAAGGCCTCATCCACCGGGGAGCTGTTTTTT
-	TRBV7-9	-	TRBJ1-4	CASSLTGANEKLFF	TGTGCCAGCAGCTTGACGGGAGCTAATGAAAAACTGTTTTTT